A selection of T cell receptor beta chains follows, all from one sample in a study of CD8+CD57+ T cells in acquired aplastic anemia. TCRdb reprocessed the reads with MiXCR, giving one entry per CDR3 protein. This table has approximately 150,000 distinct CDR3 sequences, around half appearing once. The sequenced sample was sorted CD4+, CD8+, or CD8+CD57+ T cells (not recorded which) from PBMCs. Receptor source: a human donor with aplastic anemia. The CDR3 runs from the conserved cysteine through the conserved F or W. The order of the fields is CDR3 protein, CDR3 DNA, clone size, D gene, J gene, V gene, CDR3 length. The D gene is left open where the match is weak. For some rows the clone size is stated as once, few or many, or as a class when expanded; others skip it.

CASSQALDRGSYGYTF TGTGCCAGCAGCCAAGCCTTAGACAGGGGATCCTATGGCTACACCTTC few TRBD1 TRBJ1-2 TRBV4-2 16
CASSHLQGADYGYTF TGTGCCAGCAGCCACCTACAGGGGGCGGATTATGGCTACACCTTC - TRBD1 TRBJ1-2 TRBV3-1 15
CASSTQRNIQYF TGTGCCAGCAGTACTCAAAGAAACATTCAGTACTTC many - TRBJ2-4 TRBV6-1 12
CAISAQVGGNEQYF TGTGCCATCAGTGCTCAGGTCGGGGGAAACGAGCAGTACTTC - - TRBJ2-7 TRBV10-3 14
CSVDWTRETQYF TGCAGCGTTGACTGGACACGAGAGACCCAGTACTTC - - TRBJ2-5 TRBV29-1 12
CAISVDAGGPYEQYF TGTGCCATCAGTGTTGATGCGGGAGGGCCTTACGAGCAGTACTTC many TRBD2 TRBJ2-7 TRBV10-3 15
CASSQDYDGGLSSYEQYF TGTGCCAGCAGCCAAGATTACGACGGGGGGCTTAGCTCCTACGAGCAGTACTTC - - TRBJ2-7 TRBV4-2 18
CATRQGAQETQYF TGTGCCACCCGACAGGGGGCCCAAGAGACCCAGTACTTC - TRBD1 TRBJ2-5 TRBV24-1 13
CASSIDRGTEAFF TGTGCCAGTAGTATTGACAGGGGAACTGAAGCTTTCTTT many TRBD1 TRBJ1-1 TRBV19 13
CASSSRDNTEAFF TGTGCCAGCAGCAGCCGGGACAACACTGAAGCTTTCTTT - - TRBJ1-1 TRBV7-3 13
CASSYSGGMETQYF TGTGCCAGCAGCTATTCGGGGGGGATGGAGACCCAGTACTTC - TRBD2 TRBJ2-5 TRBV7-9 14
CATVKGNTEAFF TGTGCCACCGTTAAGGGTAACACTGAAGCTTTCTTT - - TRBJ1-1 TRBV15 12
CASSARAAGTEAFF TGTGCCAGCAGTGCCAGGGCGGCCGGCACTGAAGCTTTCTTT many - TRBJ1-1 TRBV6-1 14
CATSDPLISNQPQHF TGTGCCACCAGTGATCCCTTGATTAGCAATCAGCCCCAGCATTTT many - TRBJ1-5 TRBV24-1 15
CSASDRALHEQYF TGCAGTGCCTCGGACAGGGCTCTGCACGAGCAGTACTTC few TRBD1 TRBJ2-7 TRBV20-1 13
CSASSYRVPEAFF TGCAGTGCTAGCTCGTACAGGGTCCCTGAAGCTTTCTTT - - TRBJ1-1 TRBV20-1 13
CAISEGQGAYQQYF TGTGCCATCAGTGAGGGGCAGGGGGCGTATCAGCAGTACTTC few TRBD1 TRBJ2-7 TRBV10-3 14
CSVEWDNKNTEAFF TGCAGCGTTGAGTGGGACAACAAGAACACTGAAGCTTTCTTT - - TRBJ1-1 TRBV29-1 14
CASSESLPDYEQYF TGCGCCAGCAGTGAGTCCCTCCCCGACTACGAGCAGTACTTC - - TRBJ2-7 TRBV10-2 14
CATGELFF TGTGCTACCGGGGAGCTGTTTTTT - - TRBJ2-2 TRBV19 8
CASRKSGVWGEQFF TGTGCCAGCAGGAAATCAGGGGTTTGGGGTGAGCAGTTCTTC many - TRBJ2-1 TRBV12-3/TRBV12-4 14
CATDLTGELFF TGTGCCACTGACCTCACCGGGGAGCTGTTTTTT - - TRBJ2-2 TRBV10-3 11
CSARLWGTGDGYTF TGCAGTGCTAGATTGTGGGGGACAGGGGATGGCTACACCTTC many TRBD1 TRBJ1-2 TRBV20-1 14
CASSTGHSNTEAFF TGCGCCAGCAGCACGGGACACTCGAACACTGAAGCTTTCTTT many - TRBJ1-1 TRBV5-1 14
CASSDRVGGAFF TGTGCCAGCAGCGACCGAGTGGGGGGAGCTTTCTTT many - TRBJ1-1 TRBV7-8 12
CATSRVLDAEQYF TGTGCCACCAGCAGAGTTCTAGACGCCGAGCAGTACTTC many - TRBJ2-7 TRBV15 13
CASRRQGGVGQKGHGYTF TGTGCCAGCAGACGACAGGGGGGGGTCGGACAAAAGGGACATGGCTACACCTTC many TRBD1 TRBJ1-2 TRBV6-1 18
CAVIPGHRTPYEQYF TGTGCCGTCATTCCGGGACATCGAACGCCCTACGAGCAGTACTTC once - TRBJ2-7 TRBV2 15
CASSNSLYGYTF TGTGCCAGTAGTAATTCACTTTATGGCTACACCTTC - - TRBJ1-2 TRBV19 12
CASFAPYSPLHF TGCGCCAGCTTCGCCCCTTATTCACCCCTCCACTTT many - TRBJ1-6 TRBV4-1 12
CASSLEGLHYGYTF TGTGCCAGCAGTTTAGAGGGGCTCCACTATGGCTACACCTTC many - TRBJ1-2 TRBV12-3/TRBV12-4 14
CSASHPWDYGYTF TGCAGTGCTAGCCACCCCTGGGACTATGGCTACACCTTC few - TRBJ1-2 TRBV20-1 13
CATSRAAAGMANYGYTF TGTGCCACCAGCAGAGCCGCCGCAGGGATGGCTAACTATGGCTACACCTTC many - TRBJ1-2 TRBV15 17
CASSLTAGGTYNEQFF TGCGCCAGCAGCTTGACGGCGGGGGGGACCTACAATGAGCAGTTCTTC many TRBD2 TRBJ2-1 TRBV5-1 16
CASSIADRAEAFF TGTGCCAGTAGTATAGCTGACAGGGCTGAAGCTTTCTTT - TRBD1 TRBJ1-1 TRBV19 13
CASSESAGPYGYTF TGTGCCAGCAGTGAATCGGCAGGCCCATATGGCTACACCTTC few - TRBJ1-2 TRBV2 14
CASSVSGQGRLGYTF TGTGCCAGCAGTGTGTCGGGACAGGGACGCCTGGGCTACACCTTC many TRBD1 TRBJ1-2 TRBV2 15
CASSQDPGWNSYEQYF TGCGCCAGCAGCCAAGACCCGGGGTGGAACTCCTACGAGCAGTACTTC - - TRBJ2-7 TRBV10-2 16
CASSRVWQQYF TGTGCCAGCAGCCGCGTTTGGCAACAGTACTTC - - TRBJ2-7 TRBV2 11
CATSDLRGESQFF TGTGCCACCAGTGATTTAAGGGGGGAATCGCAGTTCTTC - - TRBJ2-1 TRBV24-1 13
CATSRDPKGAEAFF TGTGCCACCAGCAGAGATCCCAAGGGCGCTGAAGCTTTCTTT many - TRBJ1-1 TRBV15 14
CASSQASGGETQYF TGTGCCAGCAGCCAGGCTAGCGGGGGAGAGACCCAGTACTTC - TRBD2 TRBJ2-5 TRBV3-1 14
CASSLRTPGEQYF TGTGCCAGCAGTCTCCGGACACCCGGGGAGCAGTACTTC - - TRBJ2-7 TRBV28 13
CSVGRDRVNEQYF TGCAGTGTTGGCCGGGACAGGGTCAACGAGCAGTACTTC many TRBD1 TRBJ2-7 TRBV20-1 13
CSAILAGGTGEQFF TGCAGTGCCATACTAGCGGGGGGCACAGGGGAGCAGTTCTTC - TRBD2 TRBJ2-1 TRBV20-1 14
CASSLGGKARQFF TGTGCCAGCAGCTTGGGGGGGAAGGCCCGGCAGTTCTTC many - TRBJ2-1 TRBV5-4 13
CASSLDGVGEAFF TGCGCCAGCAGCTTGGACGGGGTTGGGGAAGCTTTCTTT many - TRBJ1-1 TRBV5-1 13